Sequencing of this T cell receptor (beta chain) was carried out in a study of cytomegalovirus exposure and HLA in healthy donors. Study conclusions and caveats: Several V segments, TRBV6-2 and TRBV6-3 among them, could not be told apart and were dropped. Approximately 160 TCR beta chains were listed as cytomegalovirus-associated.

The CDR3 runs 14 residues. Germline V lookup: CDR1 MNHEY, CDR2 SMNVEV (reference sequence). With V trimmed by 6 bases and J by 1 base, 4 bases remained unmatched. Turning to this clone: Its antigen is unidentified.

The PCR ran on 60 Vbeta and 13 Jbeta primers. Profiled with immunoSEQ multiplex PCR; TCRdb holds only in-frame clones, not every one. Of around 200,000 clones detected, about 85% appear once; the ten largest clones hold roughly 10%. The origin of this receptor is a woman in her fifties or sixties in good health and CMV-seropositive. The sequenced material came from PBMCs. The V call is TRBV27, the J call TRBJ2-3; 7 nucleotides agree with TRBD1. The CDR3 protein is CASSIGQGTDTQYF. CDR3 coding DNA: TGTGCCAGCAGCATCGGACAGGGCACAGATACGCAGTATTTT.